This T cell receptor beta chain was recorded in a study of T cells in Graves' hyperthyroidism and ophthalmopathy. Amplification of TCR beta CDR3 regions was performed using RNA transcripts as template. When the TCR CDR3 underwent first-round RT-PCR, the HTBI primer set was used. TCRdb recomputed calls from the multiplex PCR reads with MiXCR, one row per CDR3 protein. The sample has a few hundred thousand distinct CDR3 sequences, roughly 14% seen once. Per germline, CDR1 SGHTS and CDR2 YDEGEE. This CDR3 is 13 amino acids long. Trimming left V 0 bases short and J 8 bases short, with 11 bases between. Findings and limits, study-wide: The model's output predicted ophthalmopathy at a median of 6.5 months prior to onset. Peripheral blood also featured most of the thyroid clonotypes expanded above 0.001.

This sample holds PBMCs from 8 to 10 ml fresh peripheral blood. Regarding this clonotype: Antigen specificity is unknown.

The sample consisted of blood. The V and J genes are TRBV5-8 and TRBJ1-2, with D possibly TRBD1 on 5 matching bases. The receptor was isolated from a woman in her thirties with Graves' hyperthyroidism. CDR3: CASSLAQGPGYTF. The CDR3 coding sequence is TGTGCCAGCAGCTTGGCCCAGGGTCCGGGCTACACCTTC.